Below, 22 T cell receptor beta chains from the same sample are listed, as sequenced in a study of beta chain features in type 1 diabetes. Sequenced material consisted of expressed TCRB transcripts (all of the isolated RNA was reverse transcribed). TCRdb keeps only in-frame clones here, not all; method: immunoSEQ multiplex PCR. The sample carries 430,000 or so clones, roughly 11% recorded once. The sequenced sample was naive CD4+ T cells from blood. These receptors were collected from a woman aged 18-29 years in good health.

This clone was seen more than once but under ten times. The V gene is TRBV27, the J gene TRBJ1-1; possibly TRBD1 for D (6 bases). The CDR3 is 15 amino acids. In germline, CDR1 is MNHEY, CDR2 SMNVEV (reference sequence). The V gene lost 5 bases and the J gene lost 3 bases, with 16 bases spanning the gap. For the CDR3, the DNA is TGTGCCAGCAGTGACTCCACAGGGCTCTACACTGAAGCTTTCTTT. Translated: CASSDSTGLYTEAFF.

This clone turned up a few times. DNA for the CDR3: TGTGCCAGCAGAACCGTCTGGGGTGAAAAACTGTTTTTT. It specifies CASRTVWGEKLFF. The V and J genes are TRBV27 and TRBJ1-4; D is ambiguous. CDR1 is MNHEY, CDR2 SMNVEV, per germline (reference sequence). The CDR3 contains 13 residues. The V end was cut by 6 bases, the J end by 7 bases, with 12 bases between.

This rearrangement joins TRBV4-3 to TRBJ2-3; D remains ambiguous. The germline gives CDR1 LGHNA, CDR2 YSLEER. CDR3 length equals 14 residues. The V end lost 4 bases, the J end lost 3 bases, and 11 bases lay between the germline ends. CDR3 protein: CASSLQDLTDTQYF. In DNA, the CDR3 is TGCGCCAGCAGCCTGCAAGACCTAACAGATACGCAGTATTTT.

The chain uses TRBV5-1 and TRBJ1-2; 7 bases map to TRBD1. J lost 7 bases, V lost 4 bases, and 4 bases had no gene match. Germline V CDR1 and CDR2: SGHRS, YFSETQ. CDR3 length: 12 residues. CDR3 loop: CASSPGQSGYTF. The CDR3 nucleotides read TGCGCCAGCAGCCCGGGACAGTCTGGCTACACCTTC.

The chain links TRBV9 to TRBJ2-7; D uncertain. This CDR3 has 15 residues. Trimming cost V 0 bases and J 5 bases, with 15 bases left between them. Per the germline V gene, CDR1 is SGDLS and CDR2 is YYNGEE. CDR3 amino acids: CASSVGSLPIDEQYF. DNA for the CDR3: TGTGCCAGCAGCGTAGGTTCTCTACCTATTGACGAGCAGTACTTC.

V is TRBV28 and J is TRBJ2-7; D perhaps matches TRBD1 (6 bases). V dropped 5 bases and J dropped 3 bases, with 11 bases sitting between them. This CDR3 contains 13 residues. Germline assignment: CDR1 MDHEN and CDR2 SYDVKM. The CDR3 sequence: CASSPDRIYEQYV. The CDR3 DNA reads TGTGCCAGCAGTCCTGACAGGATCTACGAGCAGTACGTC.

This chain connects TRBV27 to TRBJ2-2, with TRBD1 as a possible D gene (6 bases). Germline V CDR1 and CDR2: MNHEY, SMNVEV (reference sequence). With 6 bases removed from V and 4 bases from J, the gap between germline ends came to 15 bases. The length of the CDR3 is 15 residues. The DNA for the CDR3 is TGTGCCAGCAGCTACCTAACAGGGTCCACCGGGGAGCTGTTTTTT. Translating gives CASSYLTGSTGELFF.

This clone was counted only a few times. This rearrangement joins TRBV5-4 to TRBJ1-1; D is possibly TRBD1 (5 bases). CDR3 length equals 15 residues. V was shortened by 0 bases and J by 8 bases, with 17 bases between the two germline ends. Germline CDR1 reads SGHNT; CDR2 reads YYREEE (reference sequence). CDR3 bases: TGTGCCAGCAGCTTGGCCTTAGGTTTACAGGCGGAAGCTTTCTTT. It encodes CASSLALGLQAEAFF.

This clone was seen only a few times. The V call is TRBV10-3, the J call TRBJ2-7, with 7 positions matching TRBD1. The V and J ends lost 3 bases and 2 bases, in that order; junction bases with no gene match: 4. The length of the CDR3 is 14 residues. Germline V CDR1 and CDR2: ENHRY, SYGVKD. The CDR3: CAISDPGTAYEQYV. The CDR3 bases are TGTGCCATCAGTGACCCCGGGACAGCCTACGAGCAGTACGTC.

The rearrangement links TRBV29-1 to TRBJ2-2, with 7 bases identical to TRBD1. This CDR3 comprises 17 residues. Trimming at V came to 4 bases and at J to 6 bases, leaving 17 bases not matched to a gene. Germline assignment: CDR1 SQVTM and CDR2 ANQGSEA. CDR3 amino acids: CSVVFRGSRAISGELFF. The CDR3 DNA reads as TGCAGCGTTGTTTTCAGGGGGTCCAGGGCCATTTCCGGGGAGCTGTTTTTT.

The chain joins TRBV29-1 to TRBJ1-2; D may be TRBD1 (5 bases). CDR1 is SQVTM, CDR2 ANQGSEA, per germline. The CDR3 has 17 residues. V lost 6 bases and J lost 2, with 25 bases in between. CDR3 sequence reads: CSVGGSAGTLTNYGYTF. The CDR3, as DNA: TGCAGCGTGGGGGGTTCGGCAGGGACCCTGACAAACTATGGCTACACCTTC. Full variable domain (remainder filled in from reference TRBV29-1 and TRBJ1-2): SAVISQKPSRDICQRGTSLTIQCQVDSQVTMMFWYRQQPGQSLTLIATANQGSEATYESGFVIDKFPISRPNLTFSTLTVSNMSPEDSSIYLCSVGGSAGTLTNYGYTFGSGTRLTVV.

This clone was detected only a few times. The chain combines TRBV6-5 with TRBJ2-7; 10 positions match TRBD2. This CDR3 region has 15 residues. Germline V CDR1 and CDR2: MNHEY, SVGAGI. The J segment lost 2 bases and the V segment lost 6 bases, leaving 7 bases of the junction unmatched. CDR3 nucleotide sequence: TGTGCCAGCAGGCGTACTAGCGGGATACCCTACGAGCAGTACGTC. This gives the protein CASRRTSGIPYEQYV.

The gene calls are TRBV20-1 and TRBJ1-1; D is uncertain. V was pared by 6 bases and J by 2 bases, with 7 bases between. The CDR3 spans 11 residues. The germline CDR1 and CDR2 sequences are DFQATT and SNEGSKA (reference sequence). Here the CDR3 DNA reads TGCAGTGCCGATAGTAACACTGAAGCTTTCTTT. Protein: CSADSNTEAFF.

CDR3 nucleotides: TGTGCCAGCAGTGAGCAAGGGCCCGGCTCAAGTGGCTACACCTTC. Its protein product is CASSEQGPGSSGYTF. The gene calls are TRBV25-1 and TRBJ1-2; no firm D call. V was shortened by 3 bases and J by 7 bases, with 18 bases between the two germline ends. Germline assignment: CDR1 MGHDK and CDR2 SYGVNS. The CDR3 consists of 15 residues.

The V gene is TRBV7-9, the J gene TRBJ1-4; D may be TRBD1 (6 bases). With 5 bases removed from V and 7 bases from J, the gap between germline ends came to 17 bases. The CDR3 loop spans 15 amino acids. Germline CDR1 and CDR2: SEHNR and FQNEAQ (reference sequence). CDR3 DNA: TGTGCCAGCAGCCCCCCGACAGGACGGGGTGAAAAACTGTTTTTT. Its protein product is CASSPPTGRGEKLFF.

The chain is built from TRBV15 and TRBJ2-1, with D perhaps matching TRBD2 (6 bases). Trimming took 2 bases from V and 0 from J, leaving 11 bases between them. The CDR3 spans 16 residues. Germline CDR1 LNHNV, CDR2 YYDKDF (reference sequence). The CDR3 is CATSRSGGRSYNEQFF. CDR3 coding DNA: TGTGCCACCAGCAGATCCGGGGGACGCTCCTACAATGAGCAGTTCTTC.

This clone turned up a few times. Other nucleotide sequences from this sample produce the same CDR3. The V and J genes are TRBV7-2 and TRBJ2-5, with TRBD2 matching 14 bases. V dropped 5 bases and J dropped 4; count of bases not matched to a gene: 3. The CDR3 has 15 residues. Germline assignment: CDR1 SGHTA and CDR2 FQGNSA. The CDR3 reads CASSLGLAGVETQYF. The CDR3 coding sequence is TGTGCCAGCAGCCTGGGACTAGCGGGGGTAGAGACCCAGTACTTC.

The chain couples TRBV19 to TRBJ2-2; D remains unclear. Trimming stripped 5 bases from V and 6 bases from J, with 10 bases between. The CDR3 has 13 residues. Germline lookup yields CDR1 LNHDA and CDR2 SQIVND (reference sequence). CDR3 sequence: CASSGWVPGELFF. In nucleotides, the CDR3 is TGTGCCAGTAGTGGGTGGGTGCCCGGGGAGCTGTTTTTT. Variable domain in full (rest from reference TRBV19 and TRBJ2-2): DGGITQSPKYLFRKEGQNVTLSCEQNLNHDAMYWYRQDPGQGLRLIYYSQIVNDFQKGDIAEGYSVSREKKESFPLTVTSAQKNPTAFYLCASSGWVPGELFFGEGSRLTVL.

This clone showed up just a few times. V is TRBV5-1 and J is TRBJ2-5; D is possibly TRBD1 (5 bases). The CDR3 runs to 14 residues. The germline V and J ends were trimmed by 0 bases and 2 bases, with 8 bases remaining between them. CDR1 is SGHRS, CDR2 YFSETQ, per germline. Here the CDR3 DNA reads TGCGCCAGCAGCTTGGTGACAGTACAAGAGACCCAGTACTTC. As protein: CASSLVTVQETQYF.

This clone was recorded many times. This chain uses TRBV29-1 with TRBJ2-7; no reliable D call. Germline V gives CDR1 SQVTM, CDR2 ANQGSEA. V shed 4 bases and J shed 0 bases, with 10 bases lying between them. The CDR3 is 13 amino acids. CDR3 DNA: TGCAGCGTTGGACAAATTACCTCCTACGAGCAGTACTTC. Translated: CSVGQITSYEQYF.

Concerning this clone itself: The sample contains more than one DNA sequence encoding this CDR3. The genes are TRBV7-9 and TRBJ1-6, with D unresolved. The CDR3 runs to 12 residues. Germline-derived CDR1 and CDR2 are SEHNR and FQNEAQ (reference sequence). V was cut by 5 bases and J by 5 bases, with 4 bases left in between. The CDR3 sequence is CASSPNNSPLHF. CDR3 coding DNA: TGTGCCAGCAGCCCCAATAATTCACCCCTCCACTTT. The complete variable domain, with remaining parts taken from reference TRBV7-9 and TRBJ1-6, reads DTGVSQNPRHKITKRGQNVTFRCDPISEHNRLYWYRQTLGQGPEFLTYFQNEAQLEKSRLLSDRFSAERPKGSFSTLEIQRTEQGDSAMYLCASSPNNSPLHFGNGTRLTVT.

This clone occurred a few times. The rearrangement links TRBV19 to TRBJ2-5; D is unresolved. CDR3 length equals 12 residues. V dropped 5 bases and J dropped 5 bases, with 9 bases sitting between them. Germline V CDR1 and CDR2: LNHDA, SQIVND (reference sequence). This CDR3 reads CASSYRWETQYF. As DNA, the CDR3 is TGTGCCAGTAGTTATAGGTGGGAGACCCAGTACTTC.